These 5 T cell receptor beta chains originate from one sample sequenced in a study of vaccination effects on CD4 cells after COVID-19 (dated by TCRdb to 2022 to 2024). What these receptors recognize is not known. In the ViraFEST assay, PBMC were stimulated with viral peptide pools, and antigen-specific CD4+ T cell clonotypes were then identified by expansion using TCR sequencing. After less than 13 days of culture, CD4+ T cells were isolated with the EasySep CD4+ T cell isolation kit. PCR-confirmed SARS-CoV-2 infection had occurred in convalescent patients between March and December 2020, before the Alpha, Beta and Delta variants emerged in the United States. Libraries came from the immunoSEQ multiplex PCR assay. TCRdb took this table from immuneACCESS and kept in-frame rearrangements with V and J called. Such tables lack part of the clones; where checked against another copy, unresolved V genes explain under half of the gap, and the rest is unexplained. For this sample there are roughly 45,000 clones; more than 60% appear just once. The biggest ten clones account for more than 30% of the sample.

The sample in question was CD4+ T cells from PBMCs cultured with a peptide pool, obtained before COVID-19 vaccination. These receptors originate from a human donor who had a prior SARS-CoV-2 infection.

V and J are TRBV14 and TRBJ2-2; no clear D. Germline lookup yields CDR1 SGHDN and CDR2 FVKESK. This CDR3 is 15 amino acids long. V lost 3 bases and J lost 1, with 9 bases in between. CDR3 in amino acids: CASSQTPGNTGELFF. The CDR3 DNA reads TGTGCCAGCAGCCAGACGCCGGGGAACACCGGGGAGCTGTTTTTT.

The J gene is TRBJ1-1, the V gene TRBV29-1; D not certain. The CDR3 is 12 amino acids. V lost 4 bases and J 0 bases, leaving 6 bases between the germline ends. CDR1 SQVTM and CDR2 ANQGSEA come from the germline V gene. CDR3 DNA: TGCAGCGTTGGCGGAGTGAACACTGAAGCTTTCTTT. This codes for CSVGGVNTEAFF.

J is TRBJ1-2 and V is TRBV2; 7 bases are a match to TRBD1. Germline CDR1 SNHLY, CDR2 FYNNEI. The CDR3 spans 13 residues. Unmatched junction bases numbered 1, after V lost 6 bases and J lost 0 bases. In DNA form, the CDR3 reads TGTGCCAGCAGCGGGACAGCTAACTATGGCTACACCTTC. Its translation is CASSGTANYGYTF.

The genes are TRBV18 and TRBJ2-5; TRBD2 aligns across 10 bases. Trimming cost V 3 bases and J 2 bases; bases outside gene matches: 15. Germline lookup yields CDR1 KGHSH and CDR2 LQKENI. CDR3 length equals 19 residues. CDR3 in DNA: TGTGCCAGCTCACCGCCTCGCGGGGGGACTAGCGCCCAACAAGAGACCCAGTACTTC. Encoded protein: CASSPPRGGTSAQQETQYF.

This clone was seen a handful of times. The J gene is TRBJ2-1, the V gene TRBV11-2, with D perhaps assigned TRBD1 or TRBD2 (5 bases each). The CDR3 is 16 amino acids. From germline, CDR1 is SGHAT and CDR2 FQNNGV. V was shortened by 6 bases and J by 5 bases, with 20 bases between the two germline ends. The CDR3 spells CASSRPGPISNNEQFF. CDR3 nucleotides: TGTGCCAGCAGTAGACCGGGACCAATATCGAACAATGAGCAGTTCTTC.